This TCR beta chain was profiled in a study of shared clonotypes between healthy human individuals. Study at large: For every donor, three CD4 naive, three CD4 memory, two CD8 naive and one CD8 memory plates were used.

For sorted subsets, approximately 0.2 ug DNA per replicate equaled about 31,000 T cell genomes. Profiled with immunoSEQ multiplex PCR; TCRdb holds only in-frame clones, not every one. Of fewer than 700,000 clones in the sample, around 96% are singletons; the top ten hold 0.11%. Naive CD8 isolation took CD45RO-negative cells positively selected for CCR7 and excluded terminally differentiated effector memory CD45RA+ cells. Donors were healthy HIV-negative adults without recent acute infections or vaccinations. This clonotype was sampled from a woman aged 25-40 years in good health. Sequenced material: naive CD8+ T cells sorted from blood.

The DNA for the CDR3 is TGTGCCAGCAGCCTCACTGCCGGGACGGAGACCGAAGCTTTCTTT. Amino acids: CASSLTAGTETEAFF. V and J are TRBV13 and TRBJ1-1; the D gene is possibly TRBD1 (5 bases). This CDR3 is built from 15 residues. V dropped 5 bases and J dropped 8 bases, with 21 bases sitting between them. Germline values: CDR1 PRHDT, CDR2 FYEKMQ (reference sequence).